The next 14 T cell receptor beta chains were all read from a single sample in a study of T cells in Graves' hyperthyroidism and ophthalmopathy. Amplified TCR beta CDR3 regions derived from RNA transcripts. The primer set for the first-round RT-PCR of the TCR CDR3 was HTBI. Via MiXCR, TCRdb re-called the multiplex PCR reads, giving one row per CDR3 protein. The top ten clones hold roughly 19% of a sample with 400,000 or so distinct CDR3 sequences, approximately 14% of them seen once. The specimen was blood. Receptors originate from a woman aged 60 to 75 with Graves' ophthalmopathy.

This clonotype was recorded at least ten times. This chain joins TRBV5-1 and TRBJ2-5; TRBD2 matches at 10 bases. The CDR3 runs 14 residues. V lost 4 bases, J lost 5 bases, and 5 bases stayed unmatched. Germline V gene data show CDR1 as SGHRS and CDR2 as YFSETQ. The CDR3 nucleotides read TGCGCCAGCAGCGAGCTAGCGGGAGTCGAGACCCAGTACTTC. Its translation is CASSELAGVETQYF.

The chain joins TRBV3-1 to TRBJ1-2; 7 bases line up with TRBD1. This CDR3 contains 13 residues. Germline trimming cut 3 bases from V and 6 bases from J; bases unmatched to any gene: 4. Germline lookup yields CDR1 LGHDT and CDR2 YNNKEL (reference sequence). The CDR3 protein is CASSHEGANGYTF. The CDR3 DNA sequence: TGTGCCAGCAGCCACGAGGGGGCCAATGGCTACACCTTC. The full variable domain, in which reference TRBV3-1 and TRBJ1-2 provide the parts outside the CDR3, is DTAVSQTPKYLVTQMGNDKSIKCEQNLGHDTMYWYKQDSKKFLKIMFSYNNKELIINETVPNRFSPKSPDKAHLNLHINSLELGDSAVYFCASSHEGANGYTFGSGTRLTVV.

DNA for the CDR3: TGTGCCAGCAGCCACGGAGCCTATAATTCACCCCTCCACTTT. Encoded protein: CASSHGAYNSPLHF. V usage is TRBV14 and J usage is TRBJ1-6; no clear D. Germline-derived CDR1 and CDR2 are SGHDN and FVKESK. The length of the CDR3 is 14 residues. V was cut by 3 bases and J by 2 bases, with 5 bases left in between.

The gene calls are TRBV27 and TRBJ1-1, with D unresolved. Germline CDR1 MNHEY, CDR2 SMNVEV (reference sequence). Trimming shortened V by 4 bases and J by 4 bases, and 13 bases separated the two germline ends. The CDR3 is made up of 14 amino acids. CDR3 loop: CASSSPELATEAFF. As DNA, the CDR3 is TGTGCCAGCAGTTCCCCGGAGCTGGCCACTGAAGCTTTCTTT.

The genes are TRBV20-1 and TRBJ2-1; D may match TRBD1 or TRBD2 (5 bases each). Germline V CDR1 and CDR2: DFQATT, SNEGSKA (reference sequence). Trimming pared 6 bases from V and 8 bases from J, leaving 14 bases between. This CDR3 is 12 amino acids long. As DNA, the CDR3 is TGCAGTGCAGACCGGGACGACCATGAGCAGTTCTTC. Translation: CSADRDDHEQFF.

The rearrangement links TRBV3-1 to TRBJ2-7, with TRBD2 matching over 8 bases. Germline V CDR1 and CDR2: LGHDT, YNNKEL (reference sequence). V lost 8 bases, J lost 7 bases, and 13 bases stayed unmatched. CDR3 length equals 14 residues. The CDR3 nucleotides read TGTGCCAGCCGGGGGGGGGAGCCCCCCTGGGAGCAGTACTTC. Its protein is CASRGGEPPWEQYF.

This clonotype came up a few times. The DNA of the CDR3 is TGCAGTGTACTAGCGGGAGGGCCAACAGATACGCAGTATTTT. It yields the protein CSVLAGGPTDTQYF. V is TRBV20-1 and J is TRBJ2-3; 13 bases are a match to TRBD2. The CDR3 covers 14 residues. V lost 7 bases and J lost 3; bases outside the gene matches: 4. Germline CDR1 and CDR2: DFQATT and SNEGSKA (reference sequence).

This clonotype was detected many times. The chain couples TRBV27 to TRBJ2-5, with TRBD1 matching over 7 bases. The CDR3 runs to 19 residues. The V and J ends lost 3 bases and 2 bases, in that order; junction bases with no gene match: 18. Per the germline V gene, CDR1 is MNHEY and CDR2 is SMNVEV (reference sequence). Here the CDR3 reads CASSFFGVRGRVRQETQYF. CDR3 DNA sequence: TGTGCCAGCAGTTTCTTTGGGGTCAGGGGGAGAGTTCGGCAAGAGACCCAGTACTTC.

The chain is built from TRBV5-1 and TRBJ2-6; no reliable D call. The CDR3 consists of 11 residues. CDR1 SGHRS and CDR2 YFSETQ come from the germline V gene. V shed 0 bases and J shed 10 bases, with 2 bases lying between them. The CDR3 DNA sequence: TGCGCCAGCAGCTTGGGAAACGTCCTGACTTTC. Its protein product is CASSLGNVLTF.

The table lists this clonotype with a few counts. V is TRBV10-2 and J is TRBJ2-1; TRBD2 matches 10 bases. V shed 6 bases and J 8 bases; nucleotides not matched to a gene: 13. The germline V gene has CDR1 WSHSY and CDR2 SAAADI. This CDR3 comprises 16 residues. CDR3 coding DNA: TGCGCCAGCAGGGAGGTTTCTAGCGGGAGAAACTATGAGCAGTTCTTC. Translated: CASREVSSGRNYEQFF.

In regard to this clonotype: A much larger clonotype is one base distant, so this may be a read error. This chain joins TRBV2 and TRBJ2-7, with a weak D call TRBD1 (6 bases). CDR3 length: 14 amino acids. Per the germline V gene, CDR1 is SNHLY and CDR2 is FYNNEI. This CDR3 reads CASSDGQGIYEQHF. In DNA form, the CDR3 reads TGTGCCAGCAGTGATGGGCAGGGGATTTACGAGCAGCACTTC.

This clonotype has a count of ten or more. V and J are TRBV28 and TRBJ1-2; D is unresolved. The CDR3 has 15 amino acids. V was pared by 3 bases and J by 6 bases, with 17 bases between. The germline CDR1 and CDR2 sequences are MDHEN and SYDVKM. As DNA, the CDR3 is TGTGCCAGCAGTTTCATGGGGTCGCGGGCGGATGGCTACACCTTC. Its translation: CASSFMGSRADGYTF.

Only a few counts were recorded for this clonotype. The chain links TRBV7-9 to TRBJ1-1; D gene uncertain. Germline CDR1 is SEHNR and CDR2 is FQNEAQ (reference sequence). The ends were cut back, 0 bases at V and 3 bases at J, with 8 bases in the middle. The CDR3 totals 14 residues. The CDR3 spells CASSLAGIYTEAFF. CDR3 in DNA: TGTGCCAGCAGCTTAGCCGGGATTTACACTGAAGCTTTCTTT.

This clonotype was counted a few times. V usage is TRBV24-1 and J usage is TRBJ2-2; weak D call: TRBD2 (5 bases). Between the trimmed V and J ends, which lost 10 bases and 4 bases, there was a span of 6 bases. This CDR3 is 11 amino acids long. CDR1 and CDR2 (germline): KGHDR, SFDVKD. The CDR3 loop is CATGLTGELFF. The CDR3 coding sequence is TGTGCCACTGGACTCACCGGGGAGCTGTTTTTT.